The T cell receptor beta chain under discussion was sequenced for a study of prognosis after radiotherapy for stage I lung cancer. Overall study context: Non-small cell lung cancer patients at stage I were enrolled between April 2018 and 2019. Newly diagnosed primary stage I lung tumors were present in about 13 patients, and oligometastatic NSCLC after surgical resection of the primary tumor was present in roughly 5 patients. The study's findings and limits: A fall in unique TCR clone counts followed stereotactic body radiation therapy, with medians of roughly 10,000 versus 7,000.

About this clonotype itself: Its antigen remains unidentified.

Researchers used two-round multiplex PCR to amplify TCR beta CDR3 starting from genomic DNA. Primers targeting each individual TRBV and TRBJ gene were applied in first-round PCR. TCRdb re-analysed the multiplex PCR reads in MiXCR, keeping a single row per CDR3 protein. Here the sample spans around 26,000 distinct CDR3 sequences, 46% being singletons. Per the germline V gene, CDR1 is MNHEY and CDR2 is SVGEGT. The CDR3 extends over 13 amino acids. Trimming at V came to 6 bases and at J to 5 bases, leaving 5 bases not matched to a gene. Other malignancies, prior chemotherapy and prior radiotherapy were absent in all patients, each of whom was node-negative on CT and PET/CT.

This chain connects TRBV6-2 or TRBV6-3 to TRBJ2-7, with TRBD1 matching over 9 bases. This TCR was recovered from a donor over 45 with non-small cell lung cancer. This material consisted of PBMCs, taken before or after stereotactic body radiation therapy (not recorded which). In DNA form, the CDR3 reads TGTGCCAGCAGAAGAACAGGGGGCAACGAGCAGTACTTC. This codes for CASRRTGGNEQYF.